Given below is one TCR beta chain in context. Its specificity is not known. TCRdb redid the calling of the 5' RACE reads with MiXCR, one entry per CDR3 protein. The sample holds 400,000 to 450,000 distinct CDR3 sequences, more than 15% seen once. Trimming took 2 bases from V and 0 from J, leaving 14 bases between them. The CDR3 spans 17 residues. Germline V lookup: CDR1 DFQATT, CDR2 SNEGSKA (reference sequence). The data were obtained in a study of CD8 T cells in ankylosing spondylitis. Study-wide points: The disease-linked clones had a CD8+ phenotype and low blood frequencies. Characteristic of ankylosing spondylitis blood, it appeared, was a TCR beta motif comprising fewer than 10 highly homologous variants.

The J gene is TRBJ1-6, the V gene TRBV20-1, with D unclear. Sequencing was carried out using blood, either unsorted or a sorted T cell fraction (not recorded which). The TCR sequence derives from a male donor with ankylosing spondylitis. This CDR3 is CSARIKDGSSYNSPLHF. CDR3 DNA sequence: TGCAGTGCTAGAATAAAGGACGGGAGCTCCTATAATTCACCCCTCCACTTT.